These 25 T cell receptor beta chains were all obtained from the same sample, sequenced in a study of blood T cells in healthy people across ages. The use of a sample-barcoded 5' primer and a J-beta primer mix characterized a second PCR of roughly 7 to 11 cycles. TCRdb reanalysed the 5' RACE reads using MiXCR and keeps one entry per CDR3 protein. The table has 1.5 million to 2 million distinct CDR3 sequences, around half seen once. Sequencing used blood. The receptors derive from a woman between 40 and 50 years old in good health.

V usage is TRBV7-9 and J usage is TRBJ1-5; weak D call: TRBD1 (5 bases). Per the germline V gene, CDR1 is SEHNR and CDR2 is FQNEAQ (reference sequence). The CDR3 spans 14 residues. V was clipped by 5 bases and J by 2 bases, with 10 bases between them. The CDR3 reads CASSPGIGNQPQHF. CDR3 nucleotides: TGTGCCAGCAGCCCAGGGATCGGCAATCAGCCCCAGCATTTT.

The chain has TRBV12-3 or TRBV12-4 and TRBJ1-5; D might be TRBD1 (6 bases). The CDR3 is 16 amino acids. Trimming left V 6 bases short and J 7 bases short, with 22 bases between. The CDR3 DNA reads TGTGCCAGCAGCCACGGAGGAGGGGGGGCTGAGCAGCCCCAGCATTTT. Its translation: CASSHGGGGAEQPQHF.

V and J are TRBV11-2 and TRBJ2-5; 9 nucleotides align to TRBD1. The junction had 3 bases not matched to a gene; V was cut back by 2 bases and J by 2 bases. Germline CDR1 reads SGHAT; CDR2 reads FQNNGV. The CDR3 has 15 residues. The CDR3, as DNA: TGTGCCAGCAGCTTAAACGACAGGGGGCAAGAGACCCAGTACTTC. It specifies CASSLNDRGQETQYF.

The CDR3 nucleotides read TGCGCCAGTAGACACATGGGTGGGAACTATGGCTACACCTTC. Translated: CASRHMGGNYGYTF. The genes are TRBV10-2 and TRBJ1-2, with D unclear. The CDR3 consists of 14 residues. V was shortened by 9 bases and J by 2 bases, with 16 bases between the two germline ends. CDR1 WSHSY and CDR2 SAAADI come from the germline V gene.

This rearrangement joins TRBV27 to TRBJ2-7; D may correspond to TRBD1 or TRBD2 (5 bases each). Trimming pared 6 bases from V and 2 bases from J, leaving 17 bases between. The CDR3 length is 15 residues. Per germline, CDR1 MNHEY and CDR2 SMNVEV (reference sequence). As DNA, the CDR3 is TGTGCCAGCAGCTCTCCGGGACGGACAACCTACGAGCAGTACTTC. Amino acid sequence: CASSSPGRTTYEQYF.

This clonotype was detected a few times. V usage is TRBV24-1 and J usage is TRBJ1-2, with 10 positions matching TRBD1. This CDR3 comprises 17 residues. CDR1 and CDR2 (germline): KGHDR, SFDVKD. V was pared by 6 bases and J by 2 bases, with 11 bases of the junction left unmatched. DNA for the CDR3: TGTGCCACCAGTTCCCGGAGACAGGGGGCGAAAAACTATGGCTACACCTTC. Protein sequence: CATSSRRQGAKNYGYTF.

The chain is built from TRBV3-1 and TRBJ2-5, with 8 positions matching TRBD2. The CDR3 contains 16 residues. Trimming cost V 4 bases and J 4 bases; bases outside gene matches: 11. Looked up from germline, CDR1 is LGHDT and CDR2 is YNNKEL (reference sequence). The CDR3 sequence is CASSRWTGGAGETQYF. The CDR3 nucleotides read TGTGCCAGCAGCCGTTGGACGGGGGGGGCTGGAGAGACCCAGTACTTC.

This chain uses TRBV29-1 with TRBJ1-6; 8 bases match TRBD1. CDR1 is SQVTM, CDR2 ANQGSEA, per germline. The V segment lost 6 bases and the J segment 6 bases; nucleotides outside the gene matches: 4. The CDR3 covers 13 residues. This CDR3 is CSVRTGINSPLHF. CDR3 DNA: TGCAGCGTGCGGACAGGGATTAATTCACCCCTCCACTTT. The whole variable domain, filled in from reference TRBV29-1 and TRBJ1-6, reads SAVISQKPSRDICQRGTSLTIQCQVDSQVTMMFWYRQQPGQSLTLIATANQGSEATYESGFVIDKFPISRPNLTFSTLTVSNMSPEDSSIYLCSVRTGINSPLHFGNGTRLTVT.

The J gene is TRBJ1-2, the V gene TRBV6-4, with a weak D call TRBD1 (5 bases). This CDR3 contains 16 residues. Germline CDR1 reads MRHNA; CDR2 reads SNTAGT. The V gene lost 0 bases and the J gene lost 8 bases, with 19 bases spanning the gap. CDR3 loop: CASSDSPIPGLGGYTF. CDR3 DNA sequence: TGTGCCAGCAGTGACTCGCCGATCCCGGGACTAGGAGGCTACACCTTC.

This clonotype was picked up a small number of times. This sequence joins TRBV29-1 and TRBJ1-2; 10 nucleotides match TRBD1. The CDR3 has 16 residues. Germline assignment: CDR1 SQVTM and CDR2 ANQGSEA. The junction had 9 bases not matched to a gene; V was cut back by 1 base and J by 4 bases. CDR3 nucleotides: TGCAGCGTTGAAGGCCCTCCGGGACAGGGGAGCTATGGCTACACCTTC. This encodes CSVEGPPGQGSYGYTF.

The chain joins TRBV9 to TRBJ2-5; the match to TRBD2 covers 10 bases. Trimming cost V 0 bases and J 5 bases; bases outside gene matches: 10. Germline CDR1 reads SGDLS; CDR2 reads YYNGEE. This CDR3 is 17 amino acids long. CDR3 DNA: TGTGCCAGCAGCGTAGCTACGAGCGGGGGGGCTAAGGAGACCCAGTACTTC. This encodes CASSVATSGGAKETQYF. Full variable domain (rest looked up from reference TRBV9 and TRBJ2-5): DSGVTQTPKHLITATGQRVTLRCSPRSGDLSVYWYQQSLDQGLQFLIQYYNGEERAKGNILERFSAQQFPDLHSELNLSSLELGDSALYFCASSVATSGGAKETQYFGPGTRLLVL.

This sequence joins TRBV2 and TRBJ2-7; TRBD1 agrees at 7 bases. The CDR3 has 11 residues. Per the germline V gene, CDR1 is SNHLY and CDR2 is FYNNEI. Unmatched junction bases numbered 3, after V lost 8 bases and J lost 5 bases. This CDR3 reads CASPTGNEQYF. CDR3 coding DNA: TGTGCCAGCCCGACAGGGAACGAGCAGTACTTC.

CDR3 amino acids: CSVEGDNPYEQYF. As DNA, the CDR3 is TGCAGCGTTGAAGGGGACAACCCCTACGAGCAGTACTTC. V is TRBV29-1 and J is TRBJ2-7; perhaps TRBD1 as D (6 bases). V was shortened by 1 base and J by 2 bases, with 9 bases between the two germline ends. From germline, CDR1 is SQVTM and CDR2 ANQGSEA. The CDR3 has 13 amino acids.

The sample holds a few counts of this clonotype. The gene calls are TRBV25-1 and TRBJ1-2; D perhaps matches TRBD1 (6 bases). The length of the CDR3 is 13 residues. Germline V gene sequence: CDR1 MGHDK, CDR2 SYGVNS. Trimming removed 4 bases from V and 7 bases from J, with 13 bases in between. CDR3 amino acids: CASSAQRGFGYTF. CDR3 DNA sequence: TGTGCCAGCAGTGCTCAAAGGGGGTTTGGCTACACCTTC.

This clonotype has just a few counts. The chain uses TRBV20-1 and TRBJ2-7, with D unclear. This CDR3 is built from 14 residues. From germline, CDR1 is DFQATT and CDR2 SNEGSKA (reference sequence). V was clipped by 2 bases and J by 2 bases, with 13 bases between them. CDR3 sequence reads: CSARSDGRPYEQYF. The CDR3 nucleotides are TGCAGTGCTAGAAGCGACGGACGGCCCTACGAGCAGTACTTC.

The chain uses TRBV6-1 and TRBJ1-2; the match to TRBD1 covers 7 bases. The CDR3 extends over 15 amino acids. Germline loops: CDR1 MNHNS, CDR2 SASEGT. The V segment lost 7 bases and the J segment 3 bases; nucleotides outside the gene matches: 11. The CDR3: CASKPRGQNHYGYTF. CDR3 in DNA: TGTGCCAGCAAGCCTCGGGGACAGAATCACTATGGCTACACCTTC.

This clonotype was detected a few times. The CDR3 region has the DNA TGTGCCAGCAGTCTAGGCAGGCCCTCGACAGATACGCAGTATTTT. Its translation: CASSLGRPSTDTQYF. The genes are TRBV12-3 or TRBV12-4 and TRBJ2-3; D is uncertain. V lost 5 bases and J lost 3, with 15 bases in between. The CDR3 is 15 residues long.

This clonotype occurred once. The CDR3 DNA sequence: TGTGCCACCAGCAGAGATTCTGCTCCAAACAGGGGAGAGACCAAGTACTTC. Encoded protein: CATSRDSAPNRGETKYF. The chain carries TRBV15 and TRBJ2-7; 7 nucleotides line up with TRBD1. Germline CDR1 reads LNHNV; CDR2 reads YYDKDF (reference sequence). J gave up 11 bases and V 0 bases, and 19 bases lay outside the gene matches. The CDR3 is 17 amino acids. Full variable domain (outside the CDR3, taken from reference TRBV15 and TRBJ2-7): DAMVIQNPRYQVTQFGKPVTLSCSQTLNHNVMYWYQQKSSQAPKLLFHYYDKDFNNEADTPDNFQSRRPNTSFCFLDIRSPGLGDTAMYLCATSRDSAPNRGETKYFGPGTRLTVT.

The J gene is TRBJ1-4, the V gene TRBV10-3, with 7 positions matching TRBD1. CDR1 is ENHRY and CDR2 is SYGVKD in the germline V gene. The CDR3 has 14 residues. J gave up 8 bases and V 3 bases, and 6 bases lay outside the gene matches. As DNA, the CDR3 is TGTGCCATCAGTGACTTAGGGGGCTCAGAAAAACTGTTTTTT. Translation gives CAISDLGGSEKLFF.

The CDR3 spells CASSQVGRGKETQYF. In DNA form, the CDR3 reads TGTGCCAGCAGCCAAGTGGGCAGGGGGAAAGAGACCCAGTACTTC. The V gene is TRBV4-2, the J gene TRBJ2-5; 7 nucleotides line up with TRBD1. The CDR3 covers 15 residues. Germline V CDR1 and CDR2: LGHNA, YNFKEQ. The V gene end was trimmed by 1 base and the J gene end by 3 bases; junction bases not matched to a gene: 5.

The chain combines TRBV6-5 with TRBJ2-5; 10 bases agree with TRBD1. The last part of the DNA fits TRBJ2-7 better; the J call may be wrong. The CDR3 is made up of 16 amino acids. Germline V lookup: CDR1 MNHEY, CDR2 SVGAGI. This CDR3 is CASSYSEDRGAVEQYF. The DNA for the CDR3 is TGTGCCAGCAGTTACTCGGAGGACAGGGGGGCGGTCGAGCAGTACTTC.

The chain uses TRBV28 and TRBJ1-2; D is possibly TRBD1 (5 bases). Germline CDR1 is MDHEN and CDR2 is SYDVKM. The CDR3 extends over 15 amino acids. V shed 2 bases and J shed 2 bases, with 12 bases lying between them. The CDR3 protein is CASSLPQGKNYGYTF. The DNA for the CDR3 is TGTGCCAGCAGTTTACCTCAGGGAAAGAACTATGGCTACACCTTC.

This clonotype was seen only a few times. This chain joins TRBV20-1 and TRBJ1-5; 8 bases line up with TRBD1. Germline lookup yields CDR1 DFQATT and CDR2 SNEGSKA (reference sequence). This CDR3 contains 19 residues. V lost 0 bases, J lost 4 bases, and 17 bases stayed unmatched. CDR3 amino acids: CSARDLSRETGVRNQPQHF. CDR3 nucleotides: TGCAGTGCTAGAGATCTGTCTCGGGAGACAGGGGTCAGGAATCAGCCCCAGCATTTT.

The chain combines TRBV4-3 with TRBJ2-1; 12 nucleotides align to TRBD2. This CDR3 has 15 residues. The V and J ends lost 8 bases and 8 bases, in that order; junction bases with no gene match: 10. Germline V lookup: CDR1 LGHNA, CDR2 YSLEER. The chain's CDR3 is CASGTASGGDDEQFF. In DNA, the CDR3 is TGCGCCAGCGGGACGGCTAGCGGGGGGGACGATGAGCAGTTCTTC.

The chain links TRBV4-3 to TRBJ2-1, with 14 bases matching TRBD2. The CDR3 is 16 amino acids. V trimming: 3 bases; J trimming: 9 bases; junction bases outside the gene matches: 7. Germline V gene sequence: CDR1 LGHNA, CDR2 YSLEER. In DNA form, the CDR3 reads TGCGCCAGCAGCCAGGAGACTAGCGGGGGGGCCTCTGAGCAGTTCTTC. This translates into CASSQETSGGASEQFF.